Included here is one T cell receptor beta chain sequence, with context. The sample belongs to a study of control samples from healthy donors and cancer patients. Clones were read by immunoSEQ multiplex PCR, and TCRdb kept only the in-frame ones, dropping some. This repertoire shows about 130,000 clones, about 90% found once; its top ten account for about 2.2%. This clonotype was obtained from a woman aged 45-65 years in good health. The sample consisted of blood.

The CDR3 sequence: CASRGAGEGYGYTF. As DNA, the CDR3 is TGTGCCAGCAGGGGGGCAGGGGAAGGGTATGGCTACACCTTC. This chain uses TRBV6-5 with TRBJ1-2; D is perhaps TRBD1 (6 bases). The CDR3 spans 14 residues. Deletions cut 6 bases from V and 5 bases from J, with 16 bases between. CDR1 and CDR2 (germline): MNHEY, SVGAGI.